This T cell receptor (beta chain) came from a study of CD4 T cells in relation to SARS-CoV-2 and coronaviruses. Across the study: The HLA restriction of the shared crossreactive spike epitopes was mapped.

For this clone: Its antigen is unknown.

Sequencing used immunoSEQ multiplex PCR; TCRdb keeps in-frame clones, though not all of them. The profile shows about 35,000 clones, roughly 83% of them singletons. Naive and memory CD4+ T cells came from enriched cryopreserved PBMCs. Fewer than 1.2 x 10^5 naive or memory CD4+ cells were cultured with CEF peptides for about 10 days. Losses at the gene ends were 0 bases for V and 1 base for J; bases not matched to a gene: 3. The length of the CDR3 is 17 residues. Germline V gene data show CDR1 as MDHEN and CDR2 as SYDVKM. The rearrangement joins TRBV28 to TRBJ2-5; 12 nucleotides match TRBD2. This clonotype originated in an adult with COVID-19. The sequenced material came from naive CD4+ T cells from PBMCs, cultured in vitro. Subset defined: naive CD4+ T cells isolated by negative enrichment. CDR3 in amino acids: CASSLWTSGRAQETQYF. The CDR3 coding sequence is TGTGCCAGCAGTTTATGGACTAGCGGGAGAGCCCAAGAGACCCAGTACTTC.